This T cell receptor (beta chain) was captured by sequencing in a study of type 1 and type 2 diabetes patients (dated by TCRdb to about 2016). For the wider study: The cohort comprised nine type 1 diabetes patients, four type 2 diabetes patients and 6 or 7 nondiabetic controls recruited in China. Across the study, CD4+ and CD8+ T cells were positively selected from PBMCs using CD4 or CD8 MicroBeads on MACS columns. A total of approximately 20,000,000 paired-end reads was generated across the whole study. The study used high-throughput sequencing to profile TCRbeta repertoires and compare individuals with type 1 diabetes, type 2 diabetes and no diabetes. Type 2 diabetes patients were used as a disease comparison group for the type 1 diabetes patients. V gene usage was similar between 20-cycle and roughly 25-cycle amplification, suggesting similar primer efficiencies and random PCR bias. Paired-end sequencing of TCRbeta libraries was performed on Illumina HiSeq 2000 or MiSeq instruments. Overall study results and their limits: Only a few highly-expanded CD4+ clones (median one) were found in type 2 diabetes patients, and these clones made up a median approximately 3.7% of reads. The study groups were not matched for age and gender, which could possibly have biased interpretation. Only a limited number of T2D and control samples were sequenced, so some T1D-only HECs might also appear in more T2D or control samples. Highly correlated V and J gene usage patterns were observed for type 2 diabetes and control samples, with an average of approximately 0.97 between samples. Type 2 diabetes repertoires showed high diversity, significantly greater than type 1 diabetes repertoires in both CD4+ and CD8+ T cells.

This clonotype was picked up a small number of times. This receptor's antigen is unknown. No base qualities exist here, and no much larger clone lies one base off it. Every diabetic patient fulfilled standard classification criteria for type 1 or type 2 diabetes, and glucose and C-peptide were evaluated using WHO-recommended methods. Exclusion applied to any donor with other autoimmune diseases or infections within the previous four weeks. From each participant, ten milliliters of peripheral blood were collected. LymphoPrep density separation was used to isolate PBMCs. The trim is 9 bases for V and 0 bases for J, with a gap of 11 bases between the germline ends. The CDR3 runs 13 residues from the cysteine to the phenylalanine. CDR3 DNA only is kept here, 39 bases in frame from base 1. According to the germline V gene (reference sequence), CDR1 reads LNHDA and CDR2 reads SQIVND. The reads were generated on an Illumina MiSeq. Genomic DNA from sorted T cell subsets was used as template for TCRbeta CDR3 amplification. The TCRbeta CDR3 region was amplified by multiplex PCR with 30 forward and 13 reverse primers. After the PCR products were purified with AMPure XP beads, a second PCR of roughly 25 cycles was run to add indices and adaptors. Libraries were gel-purified using the QIAquick Gel Extraction Kit before sequencing. Per the authors' processing: Paired-end reads were merged with FLASH and aligned to IMGT V, D and J germline references using IgBLAST. Reads with below 70% alignment identity to germline references were discarded, and 10 million to 14 million reads were retained study-wide. IMGT definitions were followed to assign CDR3 boundaries, reading frame and productivity. Highly-expanded clones were defined as clones at or above 1% of reads, and diversity was measured by normalized Shannon entropy. Unpaired two-tailed t-tests were used to test group differences in Shannon entropy. Starting from the raw public reads, TCRdb applied fastp trimming at Q25, assembled clones with MiXCR and retained in-frame beta chains. Each record represents a unique CDR3 protein, reported with the most common genes and DNA among its rows. The authors' filters were not applied to this entry. The sample profile shows some 250,000 distinct CDR3 sequences; more than 40% of them were found once. Of the sample, about an eighth falls within the top ten clones.

The sequenced sample was peripheral blood mononuclear cells (PBMCs). This receptor chain uses TRBV19 and TRBJ1-1, with no D gene named confidently. The TCR was taken from a man aged 18 to 29 with type 2 diabetes. The DNA reads as follows: TGTGCCAGCCCAAACAATATGAACACTGAAGCTTTCTTT. The encoded protein is CASPNNMNTEAFF.